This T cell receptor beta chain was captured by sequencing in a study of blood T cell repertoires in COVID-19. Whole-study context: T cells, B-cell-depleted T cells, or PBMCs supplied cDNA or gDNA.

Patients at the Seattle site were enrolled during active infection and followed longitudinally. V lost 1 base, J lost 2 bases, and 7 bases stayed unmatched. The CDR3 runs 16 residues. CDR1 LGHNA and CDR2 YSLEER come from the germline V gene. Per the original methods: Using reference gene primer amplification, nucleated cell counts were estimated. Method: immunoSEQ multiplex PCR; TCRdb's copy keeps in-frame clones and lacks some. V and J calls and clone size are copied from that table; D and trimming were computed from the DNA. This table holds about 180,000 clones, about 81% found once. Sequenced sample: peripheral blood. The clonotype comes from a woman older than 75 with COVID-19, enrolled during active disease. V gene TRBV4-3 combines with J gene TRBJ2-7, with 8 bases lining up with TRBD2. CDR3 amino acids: CASSQVEAGVTYEQYF. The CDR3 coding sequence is TGCGCCAGCAGCCAAGTTGAAGCGGGGGTAACCTACGAGCAGTACTTC.